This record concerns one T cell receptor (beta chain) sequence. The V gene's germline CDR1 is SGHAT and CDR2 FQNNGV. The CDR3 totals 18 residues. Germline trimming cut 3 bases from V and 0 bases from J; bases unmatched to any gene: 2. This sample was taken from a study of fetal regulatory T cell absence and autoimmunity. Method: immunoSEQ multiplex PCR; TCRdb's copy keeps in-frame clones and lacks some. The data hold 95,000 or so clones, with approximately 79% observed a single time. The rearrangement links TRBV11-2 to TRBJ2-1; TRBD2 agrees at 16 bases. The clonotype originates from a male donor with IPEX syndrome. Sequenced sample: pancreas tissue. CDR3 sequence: CASSLGLAGGSSYNEQFF. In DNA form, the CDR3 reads TGTGCCAGCAGCTTGGGACTAGCGGGAGGGAGCTCCTACAATGAGCAGTTCTTC.